Listed below are T cell receptor beta chains from one sample, sequenced in a study of CD8 T cells in Susac syndrome. TCRdb used MiXCR to reprocess the immunoSEQ multiplex PCR reads, holding one entry per CDR3 protein. The table includes approximately 120,000 distinct CDR3 sequences, about 93% detected once. The sequenced sample was CD4+ T cells from PBMCs. All receptors come from a human donor in good health. Each CDR3 is given with its conserved first and last residue. Fields, in order: J gene, D gene, V gene, clone size, CDR3 protein, CDR3 DNA. The D gene is left open where the match is weak. Not every row has a clone size; where given, it reads once, few, many or a size class.

>TRBJ2-5|TRBD2|TRBV3-1|.
CASRHGGTTQETQYF
TGTGCCAGCAGACACGGGGGGACGACGCAAGAGACCCAGTACTTC
>TRBJ1-5|TRBD1|TRBV20-1|.
CSARETGLSNQPQHF
TGCAGTGCTAGGGAGACAGGGTTAAGCAATCAGCCCCAGCATTTT
>TRBJ2-7|.|TRBV20-1|.
CSARDQGRGNEQYF
TGCAGTGCTAGAGATCAGGGCAGGGGCAACGAGCAGTACTTC
>TRBJ1-5|.|TRBV19|.
CASTSDRGYQPQHF
.
>TRBJ2-6|.|TRBV5-1|.
CASSPPEGSSGANVLTF
TGCGCCAGCAGCCCACCCGAAGGCTCCTCTGGGGCCAACGTCCTGACTTTC
>TRBJ2-1|TRBD2|TRBV7-9|.
CASSLGTNYNEQFF
TGTGCCAGCAGCTTGGGGACTAACTACAATGAGCAGTTCTTC
>TRBJ2-2|.|TRBV3-1|.
CASSQDVDTGELFF
TGTGCCAGCAGCCAAGATGTGGACACCGGGGAGCTGTTTTTT
>TRBJ2-2|TRBD2|TRBV10-1|.
CASSGGLAGNTGELFF
TGCGCCAGCAGTGGCGGACTAGCGGGGAACACCGGGGAGCTGTTTTTT
>TRBJ2-1|TRBD2|TRBV2|.
CASRSLAGGPNEQFF
TGTGCCAGCAGGTCACTAGCGGGAGGGCCCAATGAGCAGTTCTTC
>TRBJ2-1|.|TRBV7-9|.
CASSVDRRGEQFF
TGTGCCAGCAGCGTCGACAGGCGCGGGGAGCAGTTCTTC
>TRBJ1-1|.|TRBV5-1|.
CASSWRTDYTEAFF
TGCGCCAGCAGCTGGAGGACAGACTACACTGAAGCTTTCTTT
>TRBJ2-3|.|TRBV20-1|.
CSRLRTDTQYF
TGCAGTCGCCTCAGGACAGATACGCAGTATTTT
>TRBJ2-1|TRBD2|TRBV29-1|.
CSVEGSGSSYNEQFF
TGCAGCGTTGAAGGTAGCGGGAGCTCCTACAATGAGCAGTTCTTC
>TRBJ1-1|.|TRBV12-3/TRBV12-4|.
CASSSTQAFF
TGTGCCAGCAGTTCTACCCAGGCTTTCTTT
>TRBJ2-3|TRBD2|TRBV5-1|.
CASSRVLAGDTDTQYF
TGCGCCAGCTCGAGGGTACTAGCGGGAGACACAGATACGCAGTATTTT
>TRBJ1-5|.|TRBV2|once
CASSESSAAQPQHF
TGTGCCAGCAGTGAATCATCCGCGGCTCAGCCCCAGCATTTT
>TRBJ1-2|TRBD1|TRBV10-3|.
CAISELRQGASGYTF
TGTGCCATCAGTGAGCTGAGACAGGGGGCGAGTGGCTACACCTTC
>TRBJ2-7|.|TRBV5-1|.
CASSGNYEQYF
TGCGCCAGCAGCGGTAATTACGAGCAGTACTTC
>TRBJ2-3|.|TRBV29-1|.
CSVSSGPDTQYF
TGCAGCGTTTCCTCAGGTCCAGATACGCAGTATTTT
>TRBJ2-3|.|TRBV5-6|.
CASSLALLARGADTQYF
TGTGCCAGCAGCTTGGCCCTACTAGCTAGGGGGGCAGATACGCAGTATTTT
>TRBJ2-7|.|TRBV29-1|.
CSYRTNSYEQYF
TGCAGCTACAGGACCAACTCCTACGAGCAGTACTTC
>TRBJ2-3|TRBD1|TRBV29-1|.
CSETGIADTQYF
TGCAGCGAGACAGGGATCGCAGATACGCAGTATTTT
>TRBJ1-4|.|TRBV7-9|.
CASSLAAQVFEKLFF
TGTGCCAGCAGCTTAGCGGCACAGGTTTTTGAAAAACTGTTTTTT
>TRBJ2-1|.|TRBV5-4|few
CASSLGRAAYNEQFF
TGTGCCAGCAGCTTGGGTCGGGCTGCCTACAATGAGCAGTTCTTC
>TRBJ2-1|.|TRBV6-2/TRBV6-3|.
CASSPRHVEQFF
TGTGCCAGCAGTCCTAGACACGTTGAGCAGTTCTTC
>TRBJ2-2|.|TRBV7-2|once
CASSLFGPGELFF
TGTGCCAGCAGCCTCTTCGGTCCCGGGGAGCTGTTTTTT
>TRBJ2-7|.|TRBV20-1|.
CSARDRLATYEQYF
TGCAGTGCTAGAGATCGGCTAGCGACCTACGAGCAGTACTTC
>TRBJ1-1|.|TRBV6-5|.
CASSYSLGGRTETEAFF
TGTGCCAGCAGTTACTCACTTGGAGGAAGAACAGAAACTGAAGCTTTCTTT
>TRBJ2-7|.|TRBV2|.
CASRYSGRGKNEQYF
TGTGCCAGCAGGTACTCTGGCCGCGGGAAGAACGAGCAGTACTTC
>TRBJ2-3|.|TRBV7-2|.
CASSLSASTDTQYF
TGTGCCAGCAGCTTAAGCGCGTCCACAGATACGCAGTATTTT
>TRBJ1-2|.|TRBV20-1|.
CSARDRIGGYTF
TGCAGTGCTAGAGATCGGATAGGTGGCTACACCTTC
>TRBJ2-7|TRBD2|TRBV20-1|.
CSAISGTSYEQYF
TGCAGTGCCATCAGCGGGACCTCCTACGAGCAGTACTTC
>TRBJ2-1|.|TRBV7-9|.
CASSLGTSLEQFF
TGTGCCAGCAGCCTAGGCACTAGCCTTGAGCAGTTCTTC
>TRBJ1-2|TRBD1|TRBV29-1|once
CSVEKGVPGQGEGYTF
TGCAGCGTTGAGAAGGGCGTCCCGGGACAGGGGGAGGGCTACACCTTC
>TRBJ1-2|TRBD1|TRBV2|.
CASSRGQGGDYGYTF
TGTGCCAGCAGTCGGGGACAGGGAGGAGACTATGGCTACACCTTC
>TRBJ2-5|.|TRBV7-2|once
CASSLSRDQETQYF
TGTGCCAGCAGCTTATCACGGGACCAAGAGACCCAGTACTTC
>TRBJ1-1|TRBD1|TRBV29-1|.
CSARGTGTEAFF
TGCAGCGCCCGAGGGACAGGGACTGAAGCTTTCTTT
>TRBJ2-3|.|TRBV29-1|.
CSVESGTDTQYF
TGCAGCGTTGAAAGCGGCACAGATACGCAGTATTTT
>TRBJ2-1|TRBD2|TRBV10-3|.
CAISESTSGSLSSYNEQFF
TGTGCCATCAGTGAGTCAACTAGCGGGAGTCTCAGCTCCTACAATGAGCAGTTCTTC
>TRBJ2-5|TRBD1|TRBV9|.
CASSVVGTGGETQYF
TGTGCCAGCAGCGTAGTGGGGACAGGGGGCGAGACCCAGTACTTC
>TRBJ1-1|.|TRBV20-1|.
CSAGGPEAEAFF
TGCAGTGCTGGTGGACCGGAGGCTGAAGCTTTCTTT
>TRBJ2-1|.|TRBV5-6|.
CASSLGGSSGSNEQFF
TGTGCCAGCAGCTTGGGTGGCTCCTCTGGGAGCAATGAGCAGTTCTTC